Following are 18 T cell receptor beta chains from one sample sequenced in a study of CD8+CD57+ T cells in acquired aplastic anemia. It was genomic DNA that served as the template for profiling TCR beta VDJ and CDR3. Each CDR3 protein is one row after TCRdb ran MiXCR on the reads. The sample lists some 190,000 distinct CDR3 sequences, 50% to 55% seen once, with approximately 16% in the top ten. Material for sequencing was sorted CD4+, CD8+, or CD8+CD57+ T cells (not recorded which) from PBMCs. The receptors stem from a human donor in good health, serving as a control.

With respect to this clonotype: It is likely a read error, because the conserved phenylalanine at the end of the CDR3 is missing. The rearrangement links TRBV20-1 to TRBJ1-2; TRBD1 agrees at 7 bases. The CDR3 runs 13 residues. Germline loops: CDR1 DFQATT, CDR2 SNEGSKA (reference sequence). The CDR3 DNA reads as TGCAGTGCCTACAGGGGCGCGAACTATGACTACACCCTC. This sequence encodes CSAYRGANYDYTL.

This clonotype was recorded at least ten times. The chain uses TRBV6-5 and TRBJ1-5; D not certain. The CDR3 runs to 12 residues. V was cut by 5 bases and J by 5 bases, with 7 bases left in between. The V gene's germline CDR1 is MNHEY and CDR2 SVGAGI. DNA of the CDR3: TGTGCCAGCAGTACGGGCTATCAGCCCCAGCATTTT. This encodes CASSTGYQPQHF.

The chain employs TRBV15 and TRBJ2-7; TRBD2 matches at 7 bases. With 5 bases clipped from V and 2 bases from J, the junction kept 6 bases outside the gene matches. This CDR3 is built from 14 residues. Germline assignment: CDR1 LNHNV and CDR2 YYDKDF (reference sequence). DNA for the CDR3: TGTGCCACCAGCTTAAATAGCGGGCCCTACGAGCAGTACTTC. Translation gives CATSLNSGPYEQYF.

The chain recombines TRBV10-1 with TRBJ2-1, with a possible D match to TRBD2 (6 bases). CDR3 length: 13 residues. The V gene's germline CDR1 is WNHNN and CDR2 SYGVQD (reference sequence). Trimming took 5 bases from V and 4 from J, leaving 9 bases between them. CDR3 region: CASSRGVYNEQFF. The DNA of the CDR3 is TGCGCCAGCAGTCGCGGGGTATACAATGAGCAGTTCTTC.

The chain uses TRBV15 and TRBJ1-1; D gene uncertain. This CDR3 has 13 residues. Germline loops: CDR1 LNHNV, CDR2 YYDKDF (reference sequence). Trimming pared 5 bases from V and 2 bases from J, leaving 9 bases between. The CDR3 bases are TGTGCCACCAGCGTCAAGATAAACACTGAAGCTTTCTTT. Protein product: CATSVKINTEAFF.

This chain uses TRBV7-7 with TRBJ2-1, with D perhaps being TRBD1 or TRBD2 (5 bases each). The CDR3 consists of 18 residues. From germline, CDR1 is SSHAT and CDR2 FNYEAQ (reference sequence). V shed 9 bases and J shed 0 bases, with 24 bases lying between them. CDR3 sequence: CASSPGPLLHSSYNEQFF. The CDR3, as DNA: TGTGCCAGTAGTCCGGGACCACTCCTTCATAGCTCCTACAATGAGCAGTTCTTC.

The V gene is TRBV30, the J gene TRBJ1-5; D remains unclear. V lost 1 base, J lost 8 bases, and 3 bases lay in between. The CDR3 runs 10 residues. Germline CDR1 GTSNPN, CDR2 SVGIG (reference sequence). The CDR3 reads CAWSDKPQHF. The CDR3 nucleotides are TGTGCCTGGAGTGATAAGCCCCAGCATTTT.

The chain recombines TRBV9 with TRBJ2-5, with D possibly matching TRBD1 (6 bases). The CDR3 runs to 14 residues. The ends were cut back, 8 bases at V and 3 bases at J, with 17 bases in the middle. Germline V lookup: CDR1 SGDLS, CDR2 YYNGEE. Here the CDR3 reads CASTVSDRKETQYF. The CDR3 nucleotides are TGTGCCAGTACCGTCTCGGACAGAAAAGAGACCCAGTACTTC.

The CDR3 is CSAPTVQGELFF. As DNA, the CDR3 is TGCAGTGCTCCAACCGTGCAGGGGGAGCTGTTTTTT. V is TRBV20-1 and J is TRBJ2-2; D not resolved. Trimming removed 5 bases at V and 8 bases at J, with 12 bases between. Germline CDR1 is DFQATT and CDR2 is SNEGSKA (reference sequence). The CDR3 length is 12 residues.

Comment on this clonotype: No conserved phenylalanine or tryptophan ends this CDR3, so it is likely a read error. J is TRBJ2-7 and V is TRBV15, with D possibly being TRBD2 (6 bases). The germline V gene has CDR1 LNHNV and CDR2 YYDKDF (reference sequence). Deletions cut 1 base from V and 7 bases from J, with 11 bases between. CDR3 length: 13 amino acids. The CDR3 bases are TGTGCCACCAGCAGAGCTAGCGTGAGGGAGCAGTACCTC. This encodes CATSRASVREQYL.

CDR3 loop: CSVDGVRGTMSRQFF. The CDR3 bases are TGCAGCGTTGATGGGGTTCGAGGAACAATGAGTAGGCAGTTCTTC. The rearrangement uses TRBV29-1 and TRBJ2-1; D unresolved. Deletions cut 3 bases from V and 12 bases from J, with 24 bases between. The germline V gene encodes CDR1 SQVTM and CDR2 ANQGSEA. There are 15 residues in the CDR3.

As concerns this clonotype: At one end the junction does not follow the germline gene, possibly because of a read error. The chain recombines TRBV10-1 with TRBJ1-6; D may be TRBD1 (5 bases). The CDR3 loop spans 14 amino acids. CDR1 and CDR2 (germline): WNHNN, SYGVQD (reference sequence). The CDR3, as DNA: TGTGCCATCAGGGAACGCTCCTATAATTCACCCCTCCACTTT. Translated: CAIRERSYNSPLHF.

This clonotype was recorded many times. The chain carries TRBV9 and TRBJ2-1; D might be TRBD1 or TRBD2, each matching 5 bases. This CDR3 comprises 17 residues. Germline V CDR1 and CDR2: SGDLS, YYNGEE. Trimming removed 0 bases from V and 4 bases from J, with 17 bases in between. The CDR3 DNA is TGTGCCAGCAGCGTAGTAGAGCGGCAGGGCCCTTACAATGAGCAGTTCTTC. Its protein product is CASSVVERQGPYNEQFF.

Comment on this clonotype: A much more abundant neighbour one base away suggests this may be a read error. The chain joins TRBV28 to TRBJ2-5; the D gene could be TRBD1 or TRBD2 (6 bases each). The CDR3 runs to 14 residues. V gave up 6 bases and J gave up 9 bases, with 20 bases separating them. Per germline, CDR1 MDHEN and CDR2 SYDVKM. This CDR3 is CASSRGQMREAQYF. The CDR3 DNA sequence: TGTGCCAGCAGCCGCGGACAGATGAGGGAGGCCCAGTACTTC.

The chain combines TRBV27 with TRBJ2-6; D possibly matches TRBD1 or TRBD2 (5 bases each). V lost 4 bases and J 3 bases, leaving 10 bases between the germline ends. CDR1 is MNHEY, CDR2 SMNVEV, per germline (reference sequence). CDR3 length: 15 residues. CDR3 protein: CASSSRERGANVLTF. The CDR3 DNA reads as TGTGCCAGCAGTTCCAGGGAGCGTGGGGCCAACGTCCTGACTTTC.

This chain links TRBV12-5 with TRBJ2-5; 7 bases are a match to TRBD2. Germline V gene data show CDR1 as LGHNT and CDR2 as FRNRAP. V shed 3 bases, J shed 7 bases, and the junction held 5 bases outside the gene matches. This CDR3 spans 13 amino acids. CDR3 sequence (DNA): TGTGCTAGTGGTTTCTGGGGGGAGGGGACCCAGTACTTC. Translating it yields CASGFWGEGTQYF.

Comment on this clonotype: Sequence at one end of the junction differs from germline and may be a read error. The V gene is TRBV9, the J gene TRBJ2-7, with 10 bases lining up with TRBD1. This CDR3 has 17 residues. CDR1 is SGDLS, CDR2 YYNGEE, per germline. The CDR3 here is CAGSPRAGTGVSYEQYF. In nucleotides, the CDR3 is TGTGCCGGCAGCCCCAGGGCCGGGACAGGGGTCTCCTACGAGCAGTACTTC.

The J gene is TRBJ2-7, the V gene TRBV14; TRBD1 or TRBD2 may be the D gene (5 bases each). The end of the DNA is better explained by TRBJ2-1, so the J call may be wrong. There are 14 residues in the CDR3. Germline CDR1 SGHDN, CDR2 FVKESK. CDR3 sequence: CASSQNGGFGKQFF. The CDR3 DNA follows: TGTGCCAGCAGCCAAAATGGGGGTTTCGGAAAGCAGTTCTTC.